This T cell receptor (beta chain) is from a study of T cell changes during pregnancy in multiple sclerosis. This CDR3 has 14 residues. V dropped 6 bases and J dropped 4; count of bases not matched to a gene: 9. Looked up from germline, CDR1 is MNHEY and CDR2 is SVGAGI. Assay used: immunoSEQ multiplex PCR; TCRdb lists only in-frame clones, some missing. The sample has about 75,000 clones; 70% to 90% are singletons. The clonotype originates from a female donor in good health, enrolled as a control in a pregnancy study. The material was peripheral blood, obtained in the first trimester of pregnancy. This sequence joins TRBV6-5 and TRBJ2-7; 7 positions match TRBD1. The CDR3 DNA reads as TGTGCCAGCAGGAGACAGGGTGGGATATACGAGCAGTACTTC. Protein: CASRRQGGIYEQYF.